This T cell receptor beta chain was observed in a study of OX40 agonist ivuxolimab in advanced cancers. Looking at the study overall: Having had anti-PD-1, anti-PD-L1 or anti-CTLA-4 therapy before was allowed, and roughly 40% had some. One hepatocellular carcinoma and two cutaneous melanoma patients partially responded. Study-wide results and limits: Antigen specificity remained undetermined for the expanded peripheral T cells.

Between the trimmed V and J ends, which lost 5 bases and 1 base, there was a span of 15 bases. Germline V CDR1 and CDR2: LNHNV, YYDKDF (reference sequence). CDR3 length: 16 residues. On this clone itself: No antigen is known for it.

Profiled with immunoSEQ multiplex PCR; TCRdb holds only in-frame clones, not every one. The sample carries roughly 35,000 clones, around 93% recorded once. Sequences were derived from CD4+ or CD8+ T cells sorted from blood, sampled in a trial of the OX40 agonist ivuxolimab. The receptor was isolated from an adult with an advanced solid tumor such as melanoma, head and neck, liver or kidney cancer. The chain combines TRBV15 with TRBJ2-1; no clear D. The CDR3 sequence is CATSPYWGASYNEQFF. In nucleotides, the CDR3 is TGTGCCACCAGCCCATACTGGGGTGCGTCCTACAATGAGCAGTTCTTC.